This passage covers 21 T cell receptor beta chains from one sample sequenced in a study of PD-1 blockade in classical Hodgkin lymphoma. The data were produced by immunoSEQ multiplex PCR, yet TCRdb's version contains in-frame clones alone and is incomplete. The table lists several thousand clones, 85% to 90% of them singletons, with 40% to 55% in the top ten. Every patient relapsed after autologous stem cell transplantation, and brentuximab vedotin exposure varied. The material sequenced was peripheral blood mononuclear cells (PBMCs), taken before the second cycle of nivolumab. The receptors here all came from a human donor with classical Hodgkin lymphoma.

The CDR3, as DNA: TGTGCCAGCAGCTTTCGACTAGCGGGAGGGTCTGGGGCCAACGTCCTGACTTTC. Protein product: CASSFRLAGGSGANVLTF. The genes are TRBV7-2 and TRBJ2-6; 14 bases line up with TRBD2. V lost 3 bases to trimming and J lost 1 base; unmatched junction nucleotides: 2. Germline V gives CDR1 SGHTA, CDR2 FQGNSA. There are 18 residues in the CDR3.

This chain links TRBV9 with TRBJ1-2; D possibly corresponds to TRBD1 (6 bases). With 2 bases removed from V and 5 bases from J, the gap between germline ends came to 10 bases. The CDR3 loop spans 13 amino acids. Looked up from germline, CDR1 is SGDLS and CDR2 is YYNGEE. The chain's CDR3 is CASSVGTRYGYTF. DNA of the CDR3: TGTGCCAGCAGCGTCGGGACACGATATGGCTACACCTTC.

This clone was counted a single time. The chain carries TRBV6-4 and TRBJ1-2; 7 nucleotides agree with TRBD1. Trimming removed 5 bases from V and 8 bases from J; junction bases left unmatched: 14. The CDR3 runs 15 residues. Germline CDR1 and CDR2: MRHNA and SNTAGT. CDR3 loop: CASSPTRNRGGGYTF. The CDR3 coding sequence is TGTGCCAGCAGTCCCACCCGAAACAGGGGTGGAGGCTACACCTTC.

This chain connects TRBV18 to TRBJ1-1; tentatively, D is TRBD1 (6 bases). In germline, CDR1 is KGHSH, CDR2 LQKENI. The CDR3 is 14 amino acids. V was cut by 1 base and J by 3 bases, with 9 bases left in between. CDR3 sequence: CASSPRGADTEAFF. The CDR3 region has the DNA TGTGCCAGCTCACCACGGGGGGCGGACACTGAAGCTTTCTTT.

The chain carries TRBV6-6 and TRBJ1-2; the D gene is possibly TRBD1 (6 bases). Germline V gives CDR1 MNHNY, CDR2 SVGAGI (reference sequence). This CDR3 is 14 amino acids long. V was shortened by 2 bases and J by 4 bases, with 11 bases between the two germline ends. The CDR3 bases are TGTGCCAGCAGTTACCGGACAGATTTCTATGGCTACACCTTC. It specifies CASSYRTDFYGYTF.

This clone was recorded once. V is TRBV18 and J is TRBJ1-2, with TRBD1 matching over 8 bases. The CDR3 is 14 residues long. Germline V gene data show CDR1 as KGHSH and CDR2 as LQKENI. V gave up 5 bases and J gave up 4 bases; unmatched junction bases: 6. The CDR3 here is CASSSGQGVYGYTF. The CDR3 DNA reads as TGTGCCAGCTCATCCGGACAGGGCGTCTATGGCTACACCTTC.

V gene TRBV19 combines with J gene TRBJ1-2; D uncertain. Deletions cut 5 bases from V and 5 bases from J, with 9 bases between. Looked up from germline, CDR1 is LNHDA and CDR2 is SQIVND (reference sequence). The CDR3 consists of 12 residues. CDR3 DNA: TGTGCCAGTAGTCCCCTGGGGTATGGCTACACCTTC. It translates to CASSPLGYGYTF.

The chain combines TRBV6-6 with TRBJ1-1, with 8 bases fitting TRBD1. The V gene's germline CDR1 is MNHNY and CDR2 SVGAGI (reference sequence). The length of the CDR3 is 16 residues. Trimming removed 4 bases from V and 1 base from J; junction bases left unmatched: 8. The DNA for the CDR3 is TGTGCCAGCAGTTCCACCGACAGGGGAGAGAACACTGAAGCTTTCTTT. This encodes CASSSTDRGENTEAFF.

The J gene is TRBJ2-7, the V gene TRBV6-1; D unresolved. In germline, CDR1 is MNHNS, CDR2 SASEGT. The CDR3 consists of 12 residues. Between the trimmed V and J ends, which lost 3 bases and 8 bases, there was a span of 11 bases. The CDR3 DNA reads as TGTGCCAGCAGTGACCCCCCTCTTCAGCAGTACGTC. This encodes CASSDPPLQQYV.

The V gene is TRBV2, the J gene TRBJ1-1; D unclear. Germline loops: CDR1 SNHLY, CDR2 FYNNEI. The CDR3 has 14 amino acids. V lost 6 bases and J 5 bases, leaving 16 bases between the germline ends. The CDR3 spells CASRRLGRGTEAFF. CDR3 nucleotide sequence: TGTGCCAGCAGGAGACTTGGGCGTGGGACTGAAGCTTTCTTT.

This chain joins TRBV29-1 and TRBJ2-5, with 10 bases matching TRBD2. Germline V gene data show CDR1 as SQVTM and CDR2 as ANQGSEA. V lost 8 bases and J lost 9; bases outside the gene matches: 6. The CDR3 has 11 amino acids. The CDR3 spells CSPILAGAQYF. The CDR3 DNA follows: TGCAGCCCAATTCTAGCGGGAGCCCAGTACTTC.

The chain employs TRBV4-1 and TRBJ2-1, with a possible D match to TRBD2 (6 bases). Germline loops: CDR1 MGHRA, CDR2 YSYEKL. This CDR3 is built from 13 residues. V lost 0 bases to trimming and J lost 9 bases, with 9 bases between them. The CDR3 DNA reads TGCGCCAGCAGCCAAGATCAGGGAGGTGAGCAGTTCTTC. It codes for CASSQDQGGEQFF.

This chain links TRBV5-4 with TRBJ2-5; 7 bases fit TRBD2. The V segment lost 4 bases and the J segment 5 bases; nucleotides outside the gene matches: 8. Germline V CDR1 and CDR2: SGHNT, YYREEE (reference sequence). The CDR3 consists of 14 residues. The CDR3 region has the DNA TGTGCCAGCAGCACTCCCAGGGAGGGGGAGACCCAGTACTTC. It yields the protein CASSTPREGETQYF.

The chain employs TRBV10-3 and TRBJ1-2; TRBD1 might be the D (6 bases). Germline loops: CDR1 ENHRY, CDR2 SYGVKD. The CDR3 sequence is 13 residues long. Trimming took off 7 bases at V and 5 bases at J, with 14 bases between the two ends. The CDR3 sequence is CAIKPGARYGYTF. DNA for the CDR3: TGTGCCATCAAACCGGGGGCAAGGTATGGCTACACCTTC.

This chain links TRBV5-1 with TRBJ2-3; D is uncertain. The germline V gene encodes CDR1 SGHRS and CDR2 YFSETQ. The CDR3 is 13 amino acids. V was shortened by 6 bases and J by 3 bases, with 11 bases between the two germline ends. CDR3 DNA: TGCGCCAGCAAAACTCAAGGGACAGATACGCAGTATTTT. This translates into CASKTQGTDTQYF.

The J gene is TRBJ2-3, the V gene TRBV7-2; maybe TRBD2 (6 bases). The germline V gene has CDR1 SGHTA and CDR2 FQGNSA. The V and J ends lost 2 bases and 6 bases respectively, with 15 bases between them. CDR3 length: 15 residues. The CDR3 is CASSLRPWDSDTQYF. The CDR3 bases are TGTGCCAGCAGCTTAAGACCCTGGGACTCGGATACGCAGTATTTT.

The chain couples TRBV11-2 to TRBJ1-2; tentative D call: TRBD1 (5 bases). The ends were cut back, 2 bases at V and 8 bases at J, with 15 bases in the middle. CDR1 and CDR2 from the germline V gene are SGHAT and FQNNGV. The CDR3 extends over 14 amino acids. The CDR3 DNA reads TGTGCCAGCAGCTTATCCCAGGGCATTTCGGGCTACACCTTC. This codes for CASSLSQGISGYTF.

This clone is deemed large. The chain has TRBV7-9 and TRBJ2-3; 10 nucleotides agree with TRBD2. The CDR3 consists of 17 residues. V lost 4 bases to trimming and J lost 5 bases; unmatched junction nucleotides: 12. Germline CDR1 SEHNR, CDR2 FQNEAQ (reference sequence). DNA for the CDR3: TGTGCCAGCAGCTACCCGCGGGGACTAGCGAGCTTAGATACGCAGTATTTT. Protein: CASSYPRGLASLDTQYF.

The chain is built from TRBV30 and TRBJ1-6; TRBD1 might be the D (6 bases). CDR1 and CDR2 from the germline V gene are GTSNPN and SVGIG (reference sequence). With 3 bases removed from V and 5 bases from J, the gap between germline ends came to 14 bases. CDR3 length: 15 residues. The CDR3 reads CAWSGGGLNNSPLHF. CDR3 DNA: TGTGCCTGGAGCGGGGGGGGGCTCAATAATTCACCCCTCCACTTT.

The chain links TRBV2 to TRBJ1-4, with D perhaps matching TRBD1 (5 bases). The V gene's germline CDR1 is SNHLY and CDR2 FYNNEI. V lost 4 bases and J lost 4, with 13 bases in between. The CDR3 is made up of 15 amino acids. The CDR3 DNA sequence: TGTGCCAGCAGTGCCGCGTCGGGGGGTAATGAAAAACTGTTTTTT. This gives the protein CASSAASGGNEKLFF.

The gene calls are TRBV5-1 and TRBJ2-3; D remains unclear. CDR3 length equals 14 residues. Germline CDR1 and CDR2: SGHRS and YFSETQ. V dropped 2 bases and J dropped 2 bases, with 9 bases sitting between them. The CDR3 spells CASSFPAVTDTQYF. In DNA form, the CDR3 reads TGCGCCAGCAGCTTTCCCGCCGTCACAGATACGCAGTATTTT.